This TCR beta chain was identified during a study of blood T cell repertoires in COVID-19. From germline, CDR1 is DFQATT and CDR2 SNEGSKA (reference sequence). The CDR3 is made up of 13 amino acids. The V end lost 3 bases, the J end lost 4 bases, and 12 bases lay between the germline ends. In the source study's methods: It was from reference gene primer amplification that nucleated cell counts were estimated. Sequenced by immunoSEQ multiplex PCR; TCRdb stores in-frame clones only, minus some. V and J calls and clone size follow that table, whereas D and trimming were derived from the DNA. The sample holds 35,000 to 45,000 clones, roughly four fifths seen once.

The specimen sequenced was peripheral blood. The chain combines TRBV20-1 with TRBJ2-5; D is tentatively TRBD1 or TRBD2 (5 bases each). The sequence came from a human donor in a cohort sampled during active or convalescent COVID-19. The donor label of this sample is uncertain. The DNA for the CDR3 is TGCAGTGCTAGTAGCGTAAGGGGAGAGACCCAGTACTTC. Its translation is CSASSVRGETQYF.